This T cell receptor beta chain was retrieved from a study of T cells in Graves' hyperthyroidism and ophthalmopathy. Study results and caveats: Blood samples included most of the expanded thyroid clonotypes exceeding 0.001.

Lactation, pregnancy, other autoimmune disease or uncontrolled infection led to exclusion of patients. This CDR3 is 17 amino acids long. The J segment lost 5 bases and the V segment lost 4 bases, leaving 10 bases of the junction unmatched. Germline CDR1 LGHDT, CDR2 YNNKEL (reference sequence). What was amplified from RNA transcripts were TCR beta CDR3 regions. First-round RT-PCR with HTBI primers amplified the TCR CDR3 region. TCRdb fed the multiplex PCR reads into MiXCR, producing one record per CDR3 protein. Of some 570,000 distinct CDR3 sequences listed, 17% are singletons. Notes on this clonotype: Its antigen is still unknown.

Sample: blood. This clonotype originated in a woman aged 18-35 years with Graves' ophthalmopathy. J is TRBJ2-1 and V is TRBV3-1; 11 bases align to TRBD2. The CDR3 bases are TGTGCCAGCAGCCTACGGGTCCGGGGACTAGCGGACAATGAGCAGTTCTTC. Its protein is CASSLRVRGLADNEQFF.